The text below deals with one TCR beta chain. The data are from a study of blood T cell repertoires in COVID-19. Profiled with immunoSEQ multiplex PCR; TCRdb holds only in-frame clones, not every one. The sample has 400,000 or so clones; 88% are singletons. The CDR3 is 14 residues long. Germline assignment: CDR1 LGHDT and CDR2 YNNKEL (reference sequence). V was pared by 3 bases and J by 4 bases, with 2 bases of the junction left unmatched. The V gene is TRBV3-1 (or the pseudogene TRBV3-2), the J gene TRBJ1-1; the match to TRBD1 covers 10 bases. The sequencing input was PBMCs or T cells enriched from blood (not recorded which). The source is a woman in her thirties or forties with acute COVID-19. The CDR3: CASSQDRGSTEAFF. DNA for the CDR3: TGTGCCAGCAGCCAGGACAGGGGGTCCACTGAAGCTTTCTTT.